The 20 T cell receptor beta chains below all came from one sample that was sequenced in a study of control samples from healthy donors and cancer patients. Libraries were prepared by immunoSEQ multiplex PCR; TCRdb keeps only in-frame clonotypes and omits some of them. This repertoire shows 100,000 to 150,000 clones, around 90% found once; its top ten account for 5.5%. Input material: blood. The receptor set was obtained from a man aged 18 to 29 in good health.

This clone was seen a single time. The genes are TRBV11-3 and TRBJ1-4; D call uncertain. This CDR3 has 17 amino acids. V shed 5 bases and J shed 8 bases, with 24 bases lying between them. CDR1 is SGHNT, CDR2 YENEEA, per germline. The CDR3 reads CASSARRGEGGREKLFF. For the CDR3, the DNA is TGTGCCAGCAGCGCCCGACGGGGAGAAGGAGGAAGGGAAAAACTGTTTTTT. The full variable domain, with the rest looked up from reference TRBV11-3 and TRBJ1-4, is EAGVVQSPRYKIIEKKQPVAFWCNPISGHNTLYWYLQNLGQGPELLIRYENEEAVDDSQLPKDRFSAERLKGVDSTLKIQPAELGDSAVYLCASSARRGEGGREKLFFGSGTQLSVL.

The chain carries TRBV7-9 and TRBJ1-1, with 8 nucleotides matching TRBD1. The CDR3 contains 16 residues. V gave up 5 bases and J gave up 5 bases; unmatched junction bases: 13. The germline gives CDR1 SEHNR, CDR2 FQNEAQ (reference sequence). The CDR3 nucleotides read TGTGCCAGCAGCACGACAGGGGCCAAACTGGGGACTGAAGCTTTCTTT. It is translated as CASSTTGAKLGTEAFF.

J is TRBJ1-2 and V is TRBV3-1 (or the pseudogene TRBV3-2); a weak D match, TRBD1 (5 bases). Germline CDR1 is LGHDT and CDR2 is YNNKEL (reference sequence). The V and J ends lost 5 bases and 2 bases respectively, with 15 bases between them. This CDR3 region has 15 residues. CDR3 residues: CASSSQKTANYGYTF. Written as DNA, the CDR3 is TGTGCCAGCAGCTCGCAAAAGACAGCAAACTATGGCTACACCTTC.

The CDR3 is CAISDQINTEAFF. In DNA form, the CDR3 reads TGTGCCATCAGTGATCAGATAAACACTGAAGCTTTCTTT. This chain links TRBV10-3 with TRBJ1-1, with no clear D. Trimming took 3 bases from V and 2 from J, leaving 7 bases between them. CDR1 and CDR2 from the germline V gene are ENHRY and SYGVKD. This CDR3 spans 13 amino acids.

The J gene is TRBJ1-2, the V gene TRBV28, with TRBD1 matching 7 bases. There are 13 residues in the CDR3. Unmatched junction bases numbered 5, after V lost 5 bases and J lost 5 bases. Germline V gives CDR1 MDHEN, CDR2 SYDVKM. This chain's CDR3 is CASSHRGRYGYTF. The CDR3 nucleotides are TGTGCCAGCAGTCACAGGGGAAGATATGGCTACACCTTC.

This clone has a handful of counts. The chain recombines TRBV5-1 with TRBJ1-6, with D perhaps TRBD1 (6 bases). Germline-derived CDR1 and CDR2 are SGHRS and YFSETQ. The CDR3 runs 16 residues. The V end was cut by 0 bases, the J end by 6 bases, with 13 bases between. The CDR3 here is CASSLAQGLGNSPLHF. Written as DNA, the CDR3 is TGCGCCAGCAGCTTGGCCCAGGGGCTGGGTAATTCACCCCTCCACTTT.

This chain uses TRBV30 with TRBJ2-1; TRBD1 aligns across 8 bases. From germline, CDR1 is GTSNPN and CDR2 SVGIG (reference sequence). The ends lost 7 bases at V and 6 bases at J; junction bases unmatched: 2. The CDR3 runs 11 residues. The CDR3, as DNA: TGTGCCTCAGACAGGGGCAATGAGCAGTTCTTC. Translating gives CASDRGNEQFF.

This chain uses TRBV2 with TRBJ2-1, with a tentative D call TRBD2 (5 bases). Germline values: CDR1 SNHLY, CDR2 FYNNEI. V lost 9 bases to trimming and J lost 6 bases, with 12 bases between them. The CDR3 totals 12 residues. In DNA, the CDR3 is TGTGCCAGTTGCCGGGATATCAATGAGCAGTTCTTC. It specifies CASCRDINEQFF. The full variable domain, rest sourced from reference TRBV2 and TRBJ2-1, is EPEVTQTPSHQVTQMGQEVILRCVPISNHLYFYWYRQILGQKVEFLVSFYNNEISEKSEIFDDQFSVERPDGSNFTLKIRSTKLEDSAMYFCASCRDINEQFFGPGTRLTVL.

J is TRBJ2-2 and V is TRBV21-1; TRBD2, the D gene given by the table, was not confirmed from the DNA. TRBV21-1 is reported as a pseudogene. This CDR3 comprises 15 residues. The CDR3 DNA reads as TGTGCCAGCAGTCCCACTTTTAGCGGGACCGGGGAGCTGTTTTTT. This sequence encodes CASSPTFSGTGELFF.

The chain links TRBV2 to TRBJ1-1; D gene unclear. The length of the CDR3 is 13 residues. Germline CDR1 and CDR2: SNHLY and FYNNEI. V was trimmed by 9 bases and J by 0 bases, leaving 11 bases between them. DNA for the CDR3: TGTGCCAGAGGCCTCACCATGAACACTGAAGCTTTCTTT. Protein sequence: CARGLTMNTEAFF.

V is TRBV2 and J is TRBJ1-5; D is unresolved. The ends were cut back, 2 bases at V and 2 bases at J, with 10 bases in the middle. CDR1 is SNHLY and CDR2 is FYNNEI in the germline V gene. There are 15 residues in the CDR3. The CDR3 DNA sequence: TGTGCCAGCAGTGAACTCCTTAGGGGCAATCAGCCCCAGCATTTT. Translation: CASSELLRGNQPQHF.

V is TRBV7-9 and J is TRBJ2-5; 9 bases agree with TRBD2. The CDR3 extends over 13 amino acids. The V gene end was trimmed by 6 bases and the J gene end by 5 bases; junction bases not matched to a gene: 4. Germline V gene sequence: CDR1 SEHNR, CDR2 FQNEAQ (reference sequence). CDR3 sequence reads: CASRRSGGETQYF. CDR3 nucleotide sequence: TGTGCCAGCAGACGAAGCGGGGGGGAGACCCAGTACTTC.

This clone was seen only once. The rearrangement uses TRBV7-6 and TRBJ1-1; D is uncertain. The V and J ends lost 5 bases and 10 bases respectively, with 14 bases between them. Germline V gives CDR1 SGHVS, CDR2 FNYEAQ. The CDR3 extends over 12 amino acids. The CDR3 sequence is CASSGWEQRAFF. The CDR3 coding sequence is TGTGCCAGCAGCGGGTGGGAACAGAGAGCTTTCTTT.

The rearrangement links TRBV7-3 to TRBJ2-1; a possible D gene is TRBD1 (6 bases). CDR1 and CDR2 (germline): SGHTA, FQGTGA. This CDR3 is built from 14 residues. V was trimmed by 5 bases and J by 2 bases, leaving 10 bases between them. The CDR3 coding sequence is TGTGCCAGCAGCCTACAGGGACCCTACAATGAGCAGTTCTTC. Residues: CASSLQGPYNEQFF.

This chain uses TRBV6-2 or TRBV6-3 with TRBJ2-3, with D perhaps TRBD1 (6 bases). Trimming stripped 5 bases from V and 0 bases from J, with 9 bases between. The CDR3 consists of 14 residues. The germline CDR1 and CDR2 sequences are MNHEY and SVGEGT. CDR3 in amino acids: CASSRGQSTDTQYF. The CDR3 DNA sequence: TGTGCCAGCAGTAGGGGACAAAGCACAGATACGCAGTATTTT.

The table lists this clone with a count of one. The rearrangement uses TRBV12-3 or TRBV12-4 and TRBJ1-1; D is perhaps TRBD1 (5 bases). Trimming left V 5 bases short and J 3 bases short, with 10 bases between. The CDR3 totals 13 residues. The CDR3 here is CASSDRLDTEAFF. The CDR3 coding sequence is TGTGCCAGCAGTGACAGACTCGACACTGAAGCTTTCTTT.

V usage is TRBV24-1 and J usage is TRBJ1-4, with D perhaps TRBD1 (5 bases). V was shortened by 5 bases and J by 3 bases, with 21 bases between the two germline ends. The CDR3 runs to 18 residues. Germline CDR1 and CDR2: KGHDR and SFDVKD. The CDR3 loop reads CATSVSRDRNRANEKLFF. The DNA of the CDR3 is TGTGCCACCAGTGTTTCCAGGGATAGAAATCGGGCTAATGAAAAACTGTTTTTT.

V usage is TRBV7-9 and J usage is TRBJ2-3, with TRBD2 matching over 14 bases. V trimming: 5 bases; J trimming: 8 bases; junction bases outside the gene matches: 12. The CDR3 has 17 residues. Germline values: CDR1 SEHNR, CDR2 FQNEAQ (reference sequence). In nucleotides, the CDR3 is TGTGCCAGCAGCGGGCCGGGACTAGCGGGGGCTTATTTTACGCAGTATTTT. Its protein product is CASSGPGLAGAYFTQYF. The variable domain in full, completed from reference TRBV7-9 and TRBJ2-3, reads DTGVSQNPRHKITKRGQNVTFRCDPISEHNRLYWYRQTLGQGPEFLTYFQNEAQLEKSRLLSDRFSAERPKGSFSTLEIQRTEQGDSAMYLCASSGPGLAGAYFTQYFGPGTRLTVL.

V gene TRBV28 combines with J gene TRBJ2-1, with D maybe TRBD2 (6 bases). Germline lookup yields CDR1 MDHEN and CDR2 SYDVKM. CDR3 length: 13 residues. The V gene lost 2 bases and the J gene lost 11 bases, with 13 bases spanning the gap. CDR3 amino acids: CASSLTGTSKQFF. CDR3 nucleotides: TGTGCCAGCAGTTTAACCGGGACTTCCAAGCAGTTCTTC.

The chain employs TRBV18 and TRBJ1-1, with D possibly matching TRBD1 (5 bases). This CDR3 is built from 14 residues. Trimming took 3 bases from V and 3 from J, leaving 11 bases between them. Germline V CDR1 and CDR2: KGHSH, LQKENI. CDR3 amino acids: CASSPSQGDTEAFF. As DNA, the CDR3 is TGTGCCAGCTCACCCTCCCAAGGGGACACTGAAGCTTTCTTT.